The rows below give T cell receptor beta chains drawn from one sample of a study of blood T cell repertoires in COVID-19. TCRdb keeps only in-frame clones here, not all; method: immunoSEQ multiplex PCR. Among 220,000 or so clones listed, 80% to 90% were seen once. The sequencing sample was made of peripheral blood. These receptors all come from a man aged 25 to 40 with active or convalescent COVID-19. Each CDR3 is given with its conserved first and last residue. A D gene is named only where the DNA matches it firmly. Size is stated for part of the rows, as once, few or many counts, or as a class when the clone is expanded.

size: -
J: TRBJ2-1
D: -
V: TRBV2
DNA: TGTGCCAGCAGGAAAACAGCCCTGGGTGATGAGCAGTTCTTC
CDR3: CASRKTALGDEQFF

size: once
J: TRBJ2-1
D: -
V: TRBV12-2
DNA: TGTGCAAGTCGTTCGCGTTGTGAGCAGTTCTTC
CDR3: CASRSRCEQFF

size: -
J: TRBJ1-6
D: -
V: TRBV2
DNA: TGTGCCAGCAGTGAACAGAACCTCATAAATAATTCACCCCTCCACTTT
CDR3: CASSEQNLINNSPLHF

size: few
J: TRBJ1-1
D: -
V: TRBV18
DNA: TGTGCCAGCTCACCCGCGGACGTTAGAGGGGCTTTCTTT
CDR3: CASSPADVRGAFF

size: -
J: TRBJ1-1
D: TRBD1
V: TRBV6-2/TRBV6-3
DNA: TGTGCCAGCAGTTCAAGACAGGGGGCTAGCACTGAAGCTTTCTTT
CDR3: CASSSRQGASTEAFF

size: -
J: TRBJ1-1
D: TRBD1
V: TRBV4-1
DNA: TGCGCCAGCAGCCAAGATGGGCAGGGGGCGCCGATGGTCACTGAAGCTTTCTTT
CDR3: CASSQDGQGAPMVTEAFF

size: once
J: TRBJ2-2
D: -
V: TRBV11-2
DNA: TGTGCCAGCAGCTTAACAGGAGCCACCGGGGAGCTGTTTTTT
CDR3: CASSLTGATGELFF

size: -
J: TRBJ2-1
D: TRBD2
V: TRBV9
DNA: TGTGCCAGCAGCGTAGGGGCGGGAGGGGGGAATGAGCAGTTCTTC
CDR3: CASSVGAGGGNEQFF

size: -
J: TRBJ2-5
D: -
V: TRBV5-4
DNA: TGTGCCAGCAGCTTGTATCAGGGAGGAGAGACCCAGTACTTC
CDR3: CASSLYQGGETQYF

size: -
J: TRBJ1-5
D: TRBD1
V: TRBV7-3
DNA: TGTGCCAGCAGAGACAGGGGGCCGGATCAGCCCCAGCATTTT
CDR3: CASRDRGPDQPQHF

size: -
J: TRBJ2-3
D: -
V: TRBV3-1/TRBV3-2
DNA: TGTGCCAGCAGCAAGACGTGGGGCAGGGGCACAGATACGCAGTATTTT
CDR3: CASSKTWGRGTDTQYF

size: -
J: TRBJ2-3
D: -
V: TRBV30
DNA: TGTGCCTGGAGTGTACGGGTGGTCTCTAGCACAGATACGCAGTATTTT
CDR3: CAWSVRVVSSTDTQYF

size: -
J: TRBJ1-2
D: -
V: TRBV28
DNA: TGTGCCAGCAGTTTAGCCAGGGATGGCTACACCTTC
CDR3: CASSLARDGYTF

size: -
J: TRBJ2-3
D: -
V: TRBV28
DNA: TGTGCCAGCAGTCCTCCCCGAGATACGCAGTATTTT
CDR3: CASSPPRDTQYF

size: -
J: TRBJ1-4
D: -
V: TRBV12-3/TRBV12-4
DNA: TGTGCCAGCAGGTCCTTGGGAGGACTGTTTTTT
CDR3: CASRSLGGLFF

size: -
J: TRBJ1-6
D: TRBD1
V: TRBV6-5
DNA: TGTGCCAGCAGTTACAGGGGGACAGGGGAATCACCCCTCCACTTT
CDR3: CASSYRGTGESPLHF

size: once
J: TRBJ2-4
D: -
V: TRBV4-1
DNA: TGCGCCAGCAGCCTCGTGGGCACAGATCGCATAGCCAAAAACATTCAGTACTTC
CDR3: CASSLVGTDRIAKNIQYF

size: -
J: TRBJ1-3
D: -
V: TRBV5-1
DNA: TGCGCCAGCAGCTGGGCAGGGGTTGGAAACACCATATATTTT
CDR3: CASSWAGVGNTIYF

size: -
J: TRBJ1-5
D: TRBD1
V: TRBV5-4
DNA: TGTGCCAGCAGCTTGGGTCAGGGGGATCAGCCCCAGCATTTT
CDR3: CASSLGQGDQPQHF

size: -
J: TRBJ1-1
D: -
V: TRBV6-2/TRBV6-3
DNA: TGTGCCAGCAGTTACGGCATTGAAGCTTTCTTT
CDR3: CASSYGIEAFF

size: -
J: TRBJ2-7
D: TRBD1
V: TRBV6-5
DNA: TGTGCCAGCAGCCCAGGGACAGGGGAAGAGCAGTACTTC
CDR3: CASSPGTGEEQYF

size: -
J: TRBJ1-5
D: -
V: TRBV12-5
DNA: TGTGCTAGTGGTCCCCAGTGGAGCAATCAGCCCCAGCATTTT
CDR3: CASGPQWSNQPQHF

size: -
J: TRBJ1-2
D: -
V: TRBV7-2
DNA: TGTGCCAGCAGCTTACCCACCCTAGATGGCTACACCTTC
CDR3: CASSLPTLDGYTF

size: -
J: TRBJ2-2
D: -
V: TRBV6-2/TRBV6-3
DNA: TGTGCCAGCAGTTACCCCAAGGGGACGAACACCGGGGAGCTGTTTTTT
CDR3: CASSYPKGTNTGELFF

size: -
J: TRBJ2-5
D: TRBD1
V: TRBV4-3
DNA: TGCGCCAGCAGCCGGCGAGGACAGGGACAAGAGACCCAGTACTTC
CDR3: CASSRRGQGQETQYF

size: -
J: TRBJ1-1
D: -
V: TRBV7-6
DNA: TGTGCCAGCAGCTTCCCCCCAGCGTCTGCATCCACTGAAGCTTTCTTT
CDR3: CASSFPPASASTEAFF

size: -
J: TRBJ2-1
D: TRBD2
V: TRBV9
DNA: TGTGCCAGCACCCTGACTAGCAGCTCCTACAATGAGCAGTTCTTC
CDR3: CASTLTSSSYNEQFF

size: -
J: TRBJ2-3
D: -
V: TRBV6-6
DNA: TGTGCCAGCAGTTACTCGGCAGGGCCTGCGGATACGCAGTATTTT
CDR3: CASSYSAGPADTQYF

size: -
J: TRBJ1-1
D: TRBD1
V: TRBV19
DNA: TGTGCCAGTAGTACGGCCAGACAGGGAAACACTGAAGCTTTCTTT
CDR3: CASSTARQGNTEAFF

size: -
J: TRBJ2-3
D: -
V: TRBV2
DNA: TGTGCCAGCAGTGAACAGGCAGATACGCAGTATTTT
CDR3: CASSEQADTQYF

size: -
J: TRBJ1-2
D: -
V: TRBV6-5
DNA: TGTGCCAGCAGCTACGACAGTCTTAACTATGGCTACACCTTC
CDR3: CASSYDSLNYGYTF

size: once
J: TRBJ2-3
D: -
V: TRBV20-1
DNA: TGCAGTGCCAGTCAATCAGATACGCAGTATTTT
CDR3: CSASQSDTQYF

size: -
J: TRBJ2-1
D: TRBD2
V: TRBV7-2
DNA: TGTGCCAGCAGCACAGCCGGGACTAGCGGCTACAATGAGCAGTTCTTC
CDR3: CASSTAGTSGYNEQFF

size: -
J: TRBJ2-1
D: TRBD2
V: TRBV6-5
DNA: TGTGCCAGCAGATCCGGGACTAGCGAAAACAATGAGCAGTTCTTC
CDR3: CASRSGTSENNEQFF

size: -
J: TRBJ1-1
D: -
V: TRBV7-9
DNA: TGTGCCAGCAGCTTAGCCTACAGTTCAGCTTTCTTT
CDR3: CASSLAYSSAFF

size: -
J: TRBJ1-5
D: -
V: TRBV28
DNA: TGTGCCAGCAGTTCTTTGGGGGGGGGAAACAATCAGCCCCAGCATTTT
CDR3: CASSSLGGGNNQPQHF

size: -
J: TRBJ1-4
D: TRBD1
V: TRBV18
DNA: TGTGCCAGCTCACCGGGACAGGGCTTAGGAAAACTGTTTTTT
CDR3: CASSPGQGLGKLFF

size: once
J: TRBJ1-5
D: TRBD1
V: TRBV29-1
DNA: TGCAGCGTATCTGACAGGGGGGGTCAGCCCCAGCATTTT
CDR3: CSVSDRGGQPQHF

size: -
J: TRBJ1-1
D: -
V: TRBV21-1
DNA: TGTGCCAGCAGCAGAGGACGTACAGGGGGCAACGGGGGAGCTTTCTTT
CDR3: CASSRGRTGGNGGAFF

size: -
J: TRBJ2-4
D: TRBD2
V: TRBV2
DNA: TGTGCCAGCACCGGAGGGACTAGCGGGGGGGCGATAGCCAAAAACATTCAGTACTTC
CDR3: CASTGGTSGGAIAKNIQYF

size: -
J: TRBJ1-2
D: TRBD1
V: TRBV7-2
DNA: TGTGCCAGCAGCTTACGACAGGGGAGCGGGTATGGCTACACCTTC
CDR3: CASSLRQGSGYGYTF

size: -
J: TRBJ2-7
D: -
V: TRBV18
DNA: TGTGCCAGCTCACCACCGGGGAAGGGGGCCTACGAGCAGTACTTC
CDR3: CASSPPGKGAYEQYF